This T cell receptor beta chain was documented in a study of shared clonotypes between healthy human individuals (dated by TCRdb to about 2020). Background on the whole study: The cohort included three men and two women between 18 and 49 years of age. For each donor, three plates each were used for CD4 naive and CD4 memory, two plates were used for CD8 naive, and one plate was used for CD8 memory. Blood TCR repertoires of about five healthy adults were deeply sequenced to estimate repertoire size and the extent of clonotype sharing between individuals. Different laboratories and diverse techniques were used to prepare libraries and sequence TCR repertoires, to increase sequencing depth and limit assay-specific biases. Between about 0.9 and 10 billion PBMCs per donor were obtained by leukapheresis. The full study reports these points: Because the study included a small number of donors, the genetic and exposure-history diversity represented was limited. Compared with non-shared clonotypes, the clonotypes found in all four sorted-subset donors had higher generation probabilities. Larger estimated clonotype richness was generally found for naive subsets than for memory subsets. Pairwise subsampling led to the expectation that sequencing depth would affect the degree of clonotype sharing among donors. Only blood was sampled, and tissue TCR repertoires likely differ from those in blood. When a handful of donors were compared, the shared fraction of clonotypes was about 5.5% for naive CD4, 3.5% to 4% for naive CD8, 2.3% for memory CD4, and 0.3% to 0.5% for memory CD8. Even with the large sequencing depth, rarefaction of the sorted-subset datasets indicated that sequencing was incomplete.

Remarks on this clone: No cognate antigen has been identified for it. Per-nucleotide qualities are absent, and no much larger clonotype sits a single base away.

Using the deep immunoSEQ assay, multiplex PCR amplified TCR CDR3 regions from genomic DNA. Extracted genomic DNA from each cell subset was distributed evenly across all wells of several immunoSEQ 96-well plates, and each plate was treated as a replicate. Each replicate PCR for sorted subsets received approximately 200 ng genomic DNA, equal to about 30,000 T cell genomes. The purified libraries were quantified using a Qubit 3.0 fluorometer, sized with a Bioanalyzer 2100, and then quantified again using the KAPA Library Quantification kit. Each immunoSEQ 96-well plate was sequenced on its own single-read 150-cycle Illumina NextSeq 550 flow cell. Concerning the study's data processing: The immunoSEQ output contained only junctional sequences without quality scores, so filtering could not match that applied to full-length reads. To assign V/J genes and CDR3, sequences were annotated using PyIR, a Python wrapper for IgBLAST v1.9, with IMGT germline references. Any read was removed if the V/J assignment was weak (E-value above 1e-6), the CDR3 was missing, or the read contained stop codons, out-of-frame junctions, or ambiguous translated residues. A V3J clonotype was defined by an identical inferred V gene, J gene, and CDR3 amino acid sequence. Percentage overlap between repertoires was calculated by dividing the number of shared unique clonotypes by the size of the smaller repertoire. Richness of each repertoire was evaluated using RTK rarefaction, the Chao1 estimator, and Recon v2.1 estimates of unobserved clonotypes. For all TCRbeta clonotypes obtained by the gDNA method from a few donors, generation probabilities were computed with OLGA. TCRdb retrieved this table from immuneACCESS and kept in-frame rearrangements only. Not all clones are present; in checked studies, unresolved V genes account for under half, and no reason is known for the remainder. V, J and clone size reflect that table, while D and trimming were determined from the DNA. A total of some 2.1 million clones appear in this sample, around 95% of them only once. The ten largest clones take up 0.1% to 0.15% of the sample.

Healthy HIV-negative adults with no recently reported acute infections or vaccinations were included as donors. Only Caucasian adults living in Nashville, Tennessee, USA were represented among the donors. CD4+ T cells were enriched through magnetic negative selection, after which naive cells were positively selected on CD45RA and the remaining negative fraction served as the memory subset. Blood was collected by leukapheresis, and PBMCs were isolated by Ficoll-Histopaque density gradient centrifugation and then cryopreserved in liquid nitrogen vapor phase. Analytical flow cytometry was used to check the purity and quantity of each magnetically sorted T cell population. Each sorted fraction had its genomic DNA isolated and then quantified by UV absorbance on a Nanodrop 2000c. V is pruned by 4 bases and J by 6 bases, leaving 12 bases of the junction without a gene match. The CDR3 has 16 amino acids, counting the end cysteine and phenylalanine. The only DNA kept is the CDR3, 48 bases in frame from the first base. According to the germline V gene, CDR1 reads SGHTA and CDR2 reads FQGTGA.

The source material was naive CD4+ T cells sorted from blood. Interpreted using the paper, the cell subset or site label stands for: CD45RA+ positively selected. This clonotype originated in a man between 18 and 35 years old in good health. The chain is encoded by TRBV7-3 joined to TRBJ2-1, and 7 bases in between align with TRBD1. The CDR3 protein: CASSSETGTVGNEQFF. Here is the DNA: TGTGCCAGCAGCTCCGAAACCGGGACAGTAGGCAATGAGCAGTTCTTC.